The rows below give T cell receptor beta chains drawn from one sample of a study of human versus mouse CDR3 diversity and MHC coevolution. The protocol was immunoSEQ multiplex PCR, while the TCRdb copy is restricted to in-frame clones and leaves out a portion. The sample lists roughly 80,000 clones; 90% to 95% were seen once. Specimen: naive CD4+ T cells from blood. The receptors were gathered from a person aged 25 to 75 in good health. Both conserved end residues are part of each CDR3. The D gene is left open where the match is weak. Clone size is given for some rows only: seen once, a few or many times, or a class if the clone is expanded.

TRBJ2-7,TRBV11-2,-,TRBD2,CASSLDASGIYEQYF,TGTGCCAGCAGCTTAGACGCTAGCGGAATCTACGAGCAGTACTTC
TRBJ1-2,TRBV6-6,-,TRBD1,CASREQGDVDGYTF,TGTGCCAGCAGAGAACAGGGGGATGTCGATGGCTACACCTTC
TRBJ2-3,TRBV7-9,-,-,CASSLGGGVRTDTQYF,TGTGCCAGCAGCTTAGGCGGCGGGGTCCGCACAGATACGCAGTATTTT
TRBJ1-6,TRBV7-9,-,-,CASSLVQGNSPLHF,TGTGCCAGCAGCTTAGTTCAGGGGAATTCACCCCTCCACTTT
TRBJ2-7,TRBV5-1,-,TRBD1,CASTRDRAHEQYF,TGCGCCAGCACCCGGGACAGGGCTCACGAGCAGTACTTC
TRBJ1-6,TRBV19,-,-,CASSTILGNSPLHF,TGTGCCAGTAGTACCATTTTGGGCAATTCACCCCTCCACTTT
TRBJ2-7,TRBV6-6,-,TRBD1,CASRHSDRAYEQYF,TGTGCCAGCAGGCACTCGGACAGGGCCTACGAGCAGTACTTC
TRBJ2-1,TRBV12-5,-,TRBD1,CASGDRARGREQFF,TGTGCTAGTGGTGACAGGGCGAGGGGTCGTGAGCAGTTCTTC
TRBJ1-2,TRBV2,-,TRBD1,CASSEGQGIYTF,TGTGCCAGCAGTGAAGGACAGGGGATTTACACCTTC
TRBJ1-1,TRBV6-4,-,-,CASSQGRNTEAFF,TGTGCCAGCAGTCAGGGTAGGAACACTGAAGCTTTCTTT
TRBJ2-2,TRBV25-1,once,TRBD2,CASIPAGPNTGELFF,TGTGCCAGCATCCCAGCGGGGCCGAACACCGGGGAGCTGTTTTTT
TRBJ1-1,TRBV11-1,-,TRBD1,CASSLVQGATEAFF,TGTGCCAGCAGCTTAGTACAGGGGGCCACTGAAGCTTTCTTT
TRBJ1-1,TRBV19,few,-,CASKTGMNTEAFF,TGTGCCAGCAAAACAGGGATGAACACTGAAGCTTTCTTT
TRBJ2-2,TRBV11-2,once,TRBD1,CASSLWDRNTGELFF,TGTGCCAGCAGCTTATGGGACAGAAACACCGGGGAGCTGTTTTTT
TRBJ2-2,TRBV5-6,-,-,CASSLAGVYTGELFF,TGTGCCAGCAGCTTGGCCGGTGTCTACACCGGGGAGCTGTTTTTT
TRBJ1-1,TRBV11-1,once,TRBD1,CASSLGQGREAFF,TGTGCCAGCAGCTTAGGACAGGGGAGAGAAGCTTTCTTT
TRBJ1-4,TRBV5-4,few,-,CASSLGTRATNEKLFF,TGTGCCAGCAGCTTGGGTACCAGGGCAACTAATGAAAAACTGTTTTTT
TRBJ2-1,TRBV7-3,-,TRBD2,CASSPGTSGARYNEQFF,TGTGCCAGCAGCCCTGGGACTAGCGGGGCCCGATACAATGAGCAGTTCTTC
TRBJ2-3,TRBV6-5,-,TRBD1,CASKTQGADTQYF,TGTGCCAGCAAAACGCAGGGGGCAGATACGCAGTATTTT
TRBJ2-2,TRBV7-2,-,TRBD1,CASSPSTGSTGELFF,TGTGCCAGCAGCCCATCGACAGGGAGCACCGGGGAGCTGTTTTTT
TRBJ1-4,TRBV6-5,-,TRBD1,CASSPTGGRNEKLFF,TGTGCCAGCAGTCCGACAGGGGGGAGAAATGAAAAACTGTTTTTT
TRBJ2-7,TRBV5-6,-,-,CASSSVFLSYEQYF,TGTGCCAGCAGCTCCGTGTTCCTATCCTACGAGCAGTACTTC
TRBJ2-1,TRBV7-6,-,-,CASSPTGNNEQFF,TGTGCCAGCAGCCCCACAGGGAACAATGAGCAGTTCTTC
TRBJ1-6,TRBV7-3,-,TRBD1,CASSSGTGGTGSPLHF,TGTGCCAGCAGCTCCGGGACAGGGGGTACGGGTTCACCCCTCCACTTT
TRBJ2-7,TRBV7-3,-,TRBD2,CASSTSGNDEQYF,TGTGCCAGCAGCACCAGCGGGAACGACGAGCAGTACTTC
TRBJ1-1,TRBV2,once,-,CASSDGGVGTEAFF,TGTGCCAGCAGTGACGGGGGGGTCGGGACTGAAGCTTTCTTT
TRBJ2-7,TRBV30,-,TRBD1,CAWKLFETGSSYEQYF,TGTGCCTGGAAACTATTTGAGACAGGGAGCTCCTACGAGCAGTACTTC
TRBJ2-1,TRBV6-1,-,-,CASRAPELNNEQFF,TGTGCCTCCAGGGCGCCGGAGTTAAACAATGAGCAGTTCTTC
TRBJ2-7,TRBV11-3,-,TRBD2,CASSSSEWEGLGGEQYF,TGTGCCAGCAGCTCGAGTGAATGGGAGGGCTTGGGGGGCGAGCAGTACTTC
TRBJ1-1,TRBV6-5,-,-,CAGSAGQLNTEAFF,TGTGCCGGCAGCGCCGGACAGTTGAACACTGAAGCTTTCTTT
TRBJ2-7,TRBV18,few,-,CASSRDRGGIYEQYF,TGTGCCAGCTCACGAGACCGAGGCGGGATCTACGAGCAGTACTTC
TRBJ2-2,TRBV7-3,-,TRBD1,CASSLGQGGVAGELFF,TGTGCCAGCAGCCTGGGACAGGGTGGAGTGGCCGGGGAGCTGTTTTTT
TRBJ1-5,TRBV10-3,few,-,CAISESVGRPQHF,TGTGCCATCAGTGAGTCTGTGGGGCGGCCCCAGCATTTT
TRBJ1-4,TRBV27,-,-,CASSLAPPAEKLFF,TGTGCCAGCAGTTTAGCGCCCCCAGCGGAAAAACTGTTTTTT
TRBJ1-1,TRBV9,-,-,CASSAATANTEAFF,TGTGCCAGCAGCGCCGCGACTGCGAACACTGAAGCTTTCTTT
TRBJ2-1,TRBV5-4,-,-,CASSLVGGGYNNEQFF,TGTGCCAGCAGCTTGGTAGGGGGGGGGTATAACAATGAGCAGTTCTTC
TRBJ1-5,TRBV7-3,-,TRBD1,CASSYGQGADQPQHF,TGTGCCAGCAGCTACGGGCAGGGGGCGGATCAGCCCCAGCATTTT
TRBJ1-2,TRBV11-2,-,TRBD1,CASSSISTGNYGYTF,TGTGCCAGCAGCTCAATCTCGACAGGGAACTATGGCTACACCTTC
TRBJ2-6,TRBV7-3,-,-,CASSPPGSSGANVLTF,TGTGCCAGCAGCCCTCCCGGGAGCTCTGGGGCCAACGTCCTGACTTTC
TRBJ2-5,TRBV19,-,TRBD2,CASSIGGTSGLGETQYF,TGTGCCAGTAGTATAGGCGGGACTAGCGGACTGGGGGAGACCCAGTACTTC
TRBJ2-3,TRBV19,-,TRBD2,CASSIGLAGVADTQYF,TGTGCCAGTAGTATAGGACTAGCGGGAGTTGCAGATACGCAGTATTTT
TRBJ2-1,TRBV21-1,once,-,CASSKIRLAGGSPDNEQFF,TGTGCCAGCAGCAAAATCCGGCTAGCGGGAGGATCCCCCGACAATGAGCAGTTCTTC
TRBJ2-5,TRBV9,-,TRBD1,CASSLFQGAQETQYF,TGTGCCAGCAGCCTTTTCCAGGGGGCCCAAGAGACCCAGTACTTC
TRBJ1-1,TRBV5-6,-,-,CASLGGERAEAFF,TGTGCCAGCCTAGGAGGGGAACGGGCTGAAGCTTTCTTT
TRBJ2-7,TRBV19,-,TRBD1,CASSTGQAAPYEQYF,TGTGCCAGTAGTACAGGACAGGCGGCACCCTACGAGCAGTACTTC
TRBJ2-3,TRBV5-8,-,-,CASSLAVMGAADTQYF,TGTGCCAGCAGCTTGGCCGTCATGGGGGCAGCAGATACGCAGTATTTT
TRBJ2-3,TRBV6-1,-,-,CASSENRWAGTQYF,TGTGCCAGCAGTGAAAATAGGTGGGCGGGTACGCAGTATTTT
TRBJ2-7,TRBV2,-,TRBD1,CASITGGTYEQYF,TGTGCCAGCATAACAGGGGGCACCTACGAGCAGTACTTC
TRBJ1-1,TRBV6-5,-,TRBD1,CASRSGTGGWTEAFF,TGTGCCAGCAGGTCCGGGACAGGGGGATGGACTGAAGCTTTCTTT
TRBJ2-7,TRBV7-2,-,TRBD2,CASSPGGRGYEQYF,TGTGCCAGCAGCCCTGGAGGGAGGGGCTATGAGCAGTACTTC
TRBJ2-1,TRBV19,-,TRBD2,CASRGGGLAGENNEQFF,TGTGCCAGTAGGGGGGGAGGCCTAGCGGGGGAGAACAATGAGCAGTTCTTC
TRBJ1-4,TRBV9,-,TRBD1,CASSPRDRSYEKLFF,TGTGCCAGCAGCCCCCGGGACAGATCATATGAAAAACTGTTTTTT
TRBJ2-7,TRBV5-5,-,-,CASSLGGGGIGISYEQYF,TGTGCCAGCAGCTTAGGGGGGGGAGGGATTGGGATCTCCTACGAGCAGTACTTC
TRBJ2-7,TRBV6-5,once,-,CASSVRGLSYEQYF,TGTGCCAGCAGTGTCCGCGGGCTATCCTACGAGCAGTACTTC
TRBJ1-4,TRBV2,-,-,CASSYGSSNEKLFF,TGTGCCAGCAGCTACGGGTCGTCTAATGAAAAACTGTTTTTT
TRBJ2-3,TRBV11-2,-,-,CASSLEGGRRDTQYF,TGTGCCAGCAGCTTAGAAGGGGGACGTCGGGATACGCAGTATTTT
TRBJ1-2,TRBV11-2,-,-,CASSLAMTGDGYTF,TGTGCCAGCAGCTTAGCTATGACAGGCGATGGCTACACCTTC
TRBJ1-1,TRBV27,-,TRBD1,CASSFSGGWTEAFF,TGTGCCAGCAGTTTTTCAGGGGGATGGACTGAAGCTTTCTTT
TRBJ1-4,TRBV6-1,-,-,CASSEESGVEKLFF,TGTGCCAGCAGTGAAGAGTCGGGGGTTGAAAAACTGTTTTTT
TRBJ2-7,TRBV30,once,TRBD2,CAWSPTSDSYEQYF,TGTGCCTGGAGTCCAACTAGCGACTCCTACGAGCAGTACTTC